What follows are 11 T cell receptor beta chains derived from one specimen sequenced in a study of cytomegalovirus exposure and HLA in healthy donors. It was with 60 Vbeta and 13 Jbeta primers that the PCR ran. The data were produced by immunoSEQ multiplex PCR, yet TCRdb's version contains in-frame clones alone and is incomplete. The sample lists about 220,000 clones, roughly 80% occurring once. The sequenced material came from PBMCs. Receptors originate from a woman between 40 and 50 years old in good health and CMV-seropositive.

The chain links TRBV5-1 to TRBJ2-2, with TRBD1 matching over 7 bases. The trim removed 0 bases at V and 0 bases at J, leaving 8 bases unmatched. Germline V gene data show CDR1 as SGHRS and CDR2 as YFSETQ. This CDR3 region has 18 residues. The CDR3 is CASSLDPRQGANTGELFF. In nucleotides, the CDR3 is TGCGCCAGCAGCTTGGACCCTCGACAGGGCGCGAACACCGGGGAGCTGTTTTTT.

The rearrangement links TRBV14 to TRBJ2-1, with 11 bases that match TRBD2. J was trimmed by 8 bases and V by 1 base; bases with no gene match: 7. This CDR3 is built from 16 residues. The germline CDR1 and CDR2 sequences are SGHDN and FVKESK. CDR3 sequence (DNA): TGTGCCAGCAGCCAAGGTTTAGCGGGAGGGTTTCATGAGCAGTTCTTC. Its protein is CASSQGLAGGFHEQFF.

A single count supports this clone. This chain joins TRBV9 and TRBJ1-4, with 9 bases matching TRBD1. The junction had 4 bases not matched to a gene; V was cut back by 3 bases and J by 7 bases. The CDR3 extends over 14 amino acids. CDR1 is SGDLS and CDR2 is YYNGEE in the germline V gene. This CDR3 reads CASSEGQGGEKLFF. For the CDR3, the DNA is TGTGCCAGCAGCGAGGGACAGGGAGGTGAAAAACTGTTTTTT.

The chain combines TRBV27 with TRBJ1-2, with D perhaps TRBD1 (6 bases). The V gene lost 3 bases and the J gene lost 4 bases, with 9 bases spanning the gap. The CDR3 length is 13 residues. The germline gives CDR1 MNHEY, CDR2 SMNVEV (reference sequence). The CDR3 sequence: CASSFSRGYGYTF. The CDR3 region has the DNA TGTGCCAGCAGTTTTTCCAGGGGCTATGGCTACACCTTC.

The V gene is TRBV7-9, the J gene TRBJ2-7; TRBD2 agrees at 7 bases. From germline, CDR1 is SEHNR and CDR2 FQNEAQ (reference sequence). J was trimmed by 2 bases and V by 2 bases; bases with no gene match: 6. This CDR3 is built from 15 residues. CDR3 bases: TGTGCCAGCAGCTTAATTCGGGGGGAGGCCTACGAGCAGTACTTC. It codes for CASSLIRGEAYEQYF.

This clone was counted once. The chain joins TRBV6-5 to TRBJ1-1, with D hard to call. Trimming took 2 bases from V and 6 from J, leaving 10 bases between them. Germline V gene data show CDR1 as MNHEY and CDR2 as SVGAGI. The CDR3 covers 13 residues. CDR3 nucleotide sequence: TGTGCCAGCAGTTACCTCGGCGGCGCTGAAGCTTTCTTT. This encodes CASSYLGGAEAFF.

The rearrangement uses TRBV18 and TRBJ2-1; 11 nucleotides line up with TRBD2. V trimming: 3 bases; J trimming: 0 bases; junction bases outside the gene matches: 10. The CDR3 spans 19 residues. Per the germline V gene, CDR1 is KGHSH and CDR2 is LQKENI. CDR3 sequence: CASSPPPGLAVSSYNEQFF. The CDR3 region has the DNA TGTGCCAGCTCACCTCCCCCGGGACTAGCGGTTAGCTCCTACAATGAGCAGTTCTTC.

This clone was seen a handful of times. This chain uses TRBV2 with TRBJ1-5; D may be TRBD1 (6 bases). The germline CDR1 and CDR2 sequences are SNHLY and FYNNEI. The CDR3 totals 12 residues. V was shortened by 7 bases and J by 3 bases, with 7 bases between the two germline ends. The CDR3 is CASNRDNQPQHF. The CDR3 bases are TGTGCCAGCAACAGGGACAATCAGCCCCAGCATTTT.

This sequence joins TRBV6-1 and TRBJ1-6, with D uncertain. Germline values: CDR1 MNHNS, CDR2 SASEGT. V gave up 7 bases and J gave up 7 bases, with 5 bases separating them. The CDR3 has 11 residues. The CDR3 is CASISNSPLHF. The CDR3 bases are TGTGCCAGCATCTCGAATTCACCCCTCCACTTT.

The CDR3 here is CASSLSGSYGYTF. As DNA, the CDR3 is TGTGCCAGCAGTTTGAGTGGGAGCTATGGCTACACCTTC. V is TRBV28 and J is TRBJ1-2; D is unclear. The CDR3 is 13 residues long. Per the germline V gene, CDR1 is MDHEN and CDR2 is SYDVKM. V was shortened by 3 bases and J by 4 bases, with 9 bases between the two germline ends.

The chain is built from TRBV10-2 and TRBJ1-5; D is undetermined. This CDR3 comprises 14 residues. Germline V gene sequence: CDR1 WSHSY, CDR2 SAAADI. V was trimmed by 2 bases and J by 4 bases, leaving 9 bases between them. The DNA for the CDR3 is TGCGCCAGCAGTGAGAGGGAGGGAAATCAGCCCCAGCATTTT. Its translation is CASSEREGNQPQHF.